Given below is one T cell receptor (beta chain) in context. MiXCR, applied by TCRdb to the PCR reads, yields one record per CDR3 protein. The table shows about 24,000 distinct CDR3 sequences, with about two fifths occurring only once. This sample is drawn from a study of tumor-infiltrating lymphocytes in oesophageal squamous cell carcinoma. The length of the CDR3 is 15 residues. From germline, CDR1 is SGHTA and CDR2 FQGNSA. The chain joins TRBV7-2 to TRBJ2-1, with D possibly TRBD2 on 5 matching bases. The J call may not be correct, given that the DNA end is closer to TRBJ2-7. The sequence came from a male donor with esophageal squamous cell carcinoma. Sequencing used esophageal tumor tissue. This CDR3 is CASSYQQRGRYEQYF. CDR3 nucleotides: TGTGCCAGCAGCTACCAGCAGAGAGGGCGGTACGAGCAGTACTTC.